This TCR beta chain emerged from a study of T cell changes during pregnancy in multiple sclerosis. V trimming: 0 bases; J trimming: 4 bases; junction bases outside the gene matches: 11. There are 17 residues in the CDR3. CDR1 is SGDLS, CDR2 YYNGEE, per germline. Assay used: immunoSEQ multiplex PCR; TCRdb lists only in-frame clones, some missing. The table shows about 59,000 clones, with less than 95% occurring only once. The TCR originated in a female donor with multiple sclerosis, enrolled in a pregnancy study. The specimen was CD8+ T cells from peripheral blood mononuclear cells, collected after pregnancy. The chain has TRBV9 and TRBJ2-5, with 8 bases fitting TRBD2. The CDR3, as DNA: TGTGCCAGCAGCGTAGGAGACTTTACGGGAGGGCGAGAGACCCAGTACTTC. It is translated as CASSVGDFTGGRETQYF.